The 3 T cell receptor beta chains given below trace back to one sample, sequenced in a study of immune cell composition in non-small cell lung cancer. Normal lung was taken at the farthest possible site, at least 3 cm from tumour. Sequencing was performed with immunoSEQ multiplex PCR; in TCRdb, only in-frame clones are kept and a portion is missing. The profile shows around 16,000 clones, around four fifths of them singletons. The data were also submitted as part of a second study, on CD4 T cells in lung cancer.

The specimen sequenced was non-adjacent lung tissue. Receptors were obtained from a human donor with non-small cell lung cancer.

The J gene is TRBJ2-3, the V gene TRBV10-1; D is unclear. This CDR3 spans 15 amino acids. Trimming left V 6 bases short and J 2 bases short, with 15 bases between. Germline V gene sequence: CDR1 WNHNN, CDR2 SYGVQD (reference sequence). CDR3 DNA sequence: TGCGCCAGCAGCGTTGACGGTACCTTCACAGATACGCAGTATTTT. Amino acids: CASSVDGTFTDTQYF.

The chain recombines TRBV20-1 with TRBJ2-7; D unresolved. The V and J ends lost 6 bases and 5 bases respectively, with 11 bases between them. Germline values: CDR1 DFQATT, CDR2 SNEGSKA (reference sequence). This CDR3 spans 11 amino acids. The CDR3 DNA sequence: TGCAGTGCAAGGCCTTACAACGAGCAGTACTTC. Protein: CSARPYNEQYF.

This clone is deemed medium-sized (0.01 to 0.1%). The chain uses TRBV27 and TRBJ2-7; D ambiguous. Trimming pared 0 bases from V and 0 bases from J, leaving 3 bases between. Germline V gene lookup returns CDR1 MNHEY and CDR2 SMNVEV (reference sequence). This CDR3 spans 13 amino acids. CDR3 in amino acids: CASSLSTSYEQYF. The CDR3 nucleotides are TGTGCCAGCAGTTTATCGACCTCCTACGAGCAGTACTTC.